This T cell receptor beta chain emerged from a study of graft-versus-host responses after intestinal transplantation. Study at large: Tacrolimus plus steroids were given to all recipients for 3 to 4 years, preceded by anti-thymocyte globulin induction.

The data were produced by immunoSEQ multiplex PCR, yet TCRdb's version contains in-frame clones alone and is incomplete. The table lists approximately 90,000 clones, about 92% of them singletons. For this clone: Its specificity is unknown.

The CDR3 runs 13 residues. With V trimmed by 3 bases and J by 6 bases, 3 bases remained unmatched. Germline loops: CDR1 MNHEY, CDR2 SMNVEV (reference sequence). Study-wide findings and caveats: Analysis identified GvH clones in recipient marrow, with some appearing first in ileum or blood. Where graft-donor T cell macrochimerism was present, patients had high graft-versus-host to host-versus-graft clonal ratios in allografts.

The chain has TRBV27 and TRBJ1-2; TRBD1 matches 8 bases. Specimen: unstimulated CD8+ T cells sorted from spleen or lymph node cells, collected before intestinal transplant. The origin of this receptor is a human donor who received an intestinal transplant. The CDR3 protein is CASSLTGVDGYTF. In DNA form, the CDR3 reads TGTGCCAGCAGTTTGACAGGGGTAGATGGCTACACCTTC.